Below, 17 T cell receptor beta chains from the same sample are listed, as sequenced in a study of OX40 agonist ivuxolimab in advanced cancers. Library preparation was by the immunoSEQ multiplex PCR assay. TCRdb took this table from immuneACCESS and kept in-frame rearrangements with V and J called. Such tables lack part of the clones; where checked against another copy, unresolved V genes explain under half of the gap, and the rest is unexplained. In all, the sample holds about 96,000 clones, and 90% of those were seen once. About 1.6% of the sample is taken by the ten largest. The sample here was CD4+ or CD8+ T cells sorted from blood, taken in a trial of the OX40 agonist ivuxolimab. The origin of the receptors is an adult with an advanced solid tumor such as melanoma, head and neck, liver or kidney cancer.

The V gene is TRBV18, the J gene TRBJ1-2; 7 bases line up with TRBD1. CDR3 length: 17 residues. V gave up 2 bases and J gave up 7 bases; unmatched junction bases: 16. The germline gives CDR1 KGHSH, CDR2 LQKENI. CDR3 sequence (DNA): TGTGCCAGCTCACCATTACCAAGACAGGGAGGTCTAGGTGGCTACACCTTC. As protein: CASSPLPRQGGLGGYTF.

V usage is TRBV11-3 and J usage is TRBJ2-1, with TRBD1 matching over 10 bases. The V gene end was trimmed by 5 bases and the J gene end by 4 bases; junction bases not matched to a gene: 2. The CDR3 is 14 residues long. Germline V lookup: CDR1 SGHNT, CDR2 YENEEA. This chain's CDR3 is CASSRTGGYNEQFF. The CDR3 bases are TGTGCCAGCAGCAGGACAGGGGGGTACAATGAGCAGTTCTTC.

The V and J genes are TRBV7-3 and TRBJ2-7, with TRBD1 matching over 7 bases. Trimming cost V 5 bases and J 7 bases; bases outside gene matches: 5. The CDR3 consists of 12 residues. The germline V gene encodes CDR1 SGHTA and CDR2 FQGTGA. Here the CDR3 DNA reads TGTGCCAGCAGCCCTGACAGGGTTGAGCAGTACTTC. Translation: CASSPDRVEQYF.

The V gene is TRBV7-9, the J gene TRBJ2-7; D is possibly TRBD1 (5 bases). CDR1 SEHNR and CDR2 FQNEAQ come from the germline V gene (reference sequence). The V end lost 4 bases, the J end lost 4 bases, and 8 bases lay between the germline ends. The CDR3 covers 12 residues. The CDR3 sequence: CASSSNRYEQYF. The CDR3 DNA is TGTGCCAGCAGCTCGAACAGGTACGAGCAGTACTTC. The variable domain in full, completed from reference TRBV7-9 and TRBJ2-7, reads DTGVSQNPRHKITKRGQNVTFRCDPISEHNRLYWYRQTLGQGPEFLTYFQNEAQLEKSRLLSDRFSAERPKGSFSTLEIQRTEQGDSAMYLCASSSNRYEQYFGPGTRLTVT.

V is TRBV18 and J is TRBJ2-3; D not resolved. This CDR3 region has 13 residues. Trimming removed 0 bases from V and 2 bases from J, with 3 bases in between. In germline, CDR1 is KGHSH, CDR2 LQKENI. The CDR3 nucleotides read TGTGCCAGCTCACCACCAAACACAGATACGCAGTATTTT. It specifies CASSPPNTDTQYF.

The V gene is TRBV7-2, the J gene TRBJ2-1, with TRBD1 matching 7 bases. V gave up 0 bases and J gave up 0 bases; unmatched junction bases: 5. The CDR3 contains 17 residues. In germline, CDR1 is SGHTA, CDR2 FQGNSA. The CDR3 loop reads CASSLAYDRASYNEQFF. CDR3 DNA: TGTGCCAGCAGCTTAGCCTACGACAGGGCCTCCTACAATGAGCAGTTCTTC.

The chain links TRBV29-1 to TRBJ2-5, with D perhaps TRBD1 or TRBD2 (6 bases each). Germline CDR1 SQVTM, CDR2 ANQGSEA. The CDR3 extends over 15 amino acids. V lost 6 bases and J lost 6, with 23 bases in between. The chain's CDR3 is CSVTPGKTGAKTQYF. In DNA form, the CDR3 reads TGCAGCGTAACCCCGGGGAAGACGGGGGCAAAGACCCAGTACTTC.

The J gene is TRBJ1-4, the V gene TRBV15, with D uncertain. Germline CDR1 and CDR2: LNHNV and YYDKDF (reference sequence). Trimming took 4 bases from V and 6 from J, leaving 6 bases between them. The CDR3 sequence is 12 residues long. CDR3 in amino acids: CATSTVHEKLFF. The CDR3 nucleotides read TGTGCCACCAGCACAGTGCATGAAAAACTGTTTTTT.

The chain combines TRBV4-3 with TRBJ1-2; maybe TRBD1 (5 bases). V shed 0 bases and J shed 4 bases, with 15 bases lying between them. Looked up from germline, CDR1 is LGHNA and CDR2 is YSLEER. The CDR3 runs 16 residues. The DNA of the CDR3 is TGCGCCAGCAGCCAAGATAGTCAGGGAACCTTCTATGGCTACACCTTC. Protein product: CASSQDSQGTFYGYTF.

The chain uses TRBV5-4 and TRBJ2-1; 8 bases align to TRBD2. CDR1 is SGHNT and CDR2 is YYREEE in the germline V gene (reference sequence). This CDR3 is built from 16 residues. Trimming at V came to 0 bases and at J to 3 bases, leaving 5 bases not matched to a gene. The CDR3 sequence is CASSLGPGLDYNEQFF. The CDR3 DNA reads TGTGCCAGCAGCTTGGGACCGGGACTAGACTACAATGAGCAGTTCTTC.

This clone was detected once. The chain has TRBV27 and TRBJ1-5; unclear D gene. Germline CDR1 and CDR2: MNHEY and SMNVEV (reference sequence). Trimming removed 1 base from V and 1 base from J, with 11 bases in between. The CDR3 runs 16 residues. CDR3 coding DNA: TGTGCCAGCAGTTTATATTCGAGGTTAAGCAATCAGCCCCAGCATTTT. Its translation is CASSLYSRLSNQPQHF.

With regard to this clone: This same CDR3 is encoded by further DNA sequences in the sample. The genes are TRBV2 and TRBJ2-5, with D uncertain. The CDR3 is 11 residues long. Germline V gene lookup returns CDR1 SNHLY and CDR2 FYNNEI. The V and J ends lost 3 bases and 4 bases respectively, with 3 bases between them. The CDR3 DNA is TGTGCCAGCAGTGAGGGAGAGACCCAGTACTTC. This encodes CASSEGETQYF.

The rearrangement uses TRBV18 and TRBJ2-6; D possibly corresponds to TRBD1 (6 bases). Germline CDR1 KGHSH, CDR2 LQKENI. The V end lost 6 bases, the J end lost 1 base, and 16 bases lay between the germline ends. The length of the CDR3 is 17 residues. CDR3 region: CASSSQQGQSGANVLTF. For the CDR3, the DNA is TGTGCCAGCTCGTCTCAACAGGGACAATCTGGGGCCAACGTCCTGACTTTC.

CDR3 region: CASSLEAGVHNEQFF. The CDR3 DNA sequence: TGTGCCAGCAGCTTAGAGGCAGGGGTACACAATGAGCAGTTCTTC. The J gene is TRBJ2-1, the V gene TRBV11-2, with D possibly TRBD1 on 6 matching bases. CDR3 length equals 15 residues. The V gene lost 0 bases and the J gene lost 5 bases, with 11 bases spanning the gap. Looked up from germline, CDR1 is SGHAT and CDR2 is FQNNGV.

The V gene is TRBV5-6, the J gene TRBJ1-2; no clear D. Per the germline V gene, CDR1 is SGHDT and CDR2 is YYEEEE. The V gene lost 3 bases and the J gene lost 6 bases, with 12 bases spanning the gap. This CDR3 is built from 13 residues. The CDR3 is CASSSPGRHGYTF. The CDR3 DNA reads TGTGCCAGCAGCTCGCCGGGGAGGCATGGCTACACCTTC.

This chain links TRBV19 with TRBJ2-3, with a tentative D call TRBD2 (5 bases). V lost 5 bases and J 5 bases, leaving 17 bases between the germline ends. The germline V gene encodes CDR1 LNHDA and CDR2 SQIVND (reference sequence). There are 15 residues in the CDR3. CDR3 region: CASSARYYGGDTQYF. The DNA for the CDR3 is TGTGCCAGTAGTGCCAGGTACTACGGAGGAGATACGCAGTATTTT.

CDR3 sequence (DNA): TGCGCCAGCAGCGGAATGACACCCTACTACGAGCAGTACTTC. Translated: CASSGMTPYYEQYF. The chain recombines TRBV10-1 with TRBJ2-7; no clear D gene. The V end was cut by 6 bases, the J end by 3 bases, with 15 bases between. The CDR3 is 14 residues long. Germline V lookup: CDR1 WNHNN, CDR2 SYGVQD (reference sequence).